This is a list of T cell receptor beta chains from one sample in a study of shared clonotypes between healthy human individuals. The repertoire was sequenced with immunoSEQ multiplex PCR; TCRdb's copy has only in-frame clones and lacks some. The sample holds 400,000 to 600,000 clones, roughly 77% seen once. Material: PBMCs. These receptor sequences come from a woman aged 40 to 50 in good health. Some clones in this sample may be carry-over from other donors' samples. Both conserved end residues are trimmed from each CDR3. Clone size appears in some rows only: once, few, many, or a class for an expanded clone.

V: TRBV10-3
size: NA
J: TRBJ1-4
CDR3: AISESGSLQRLF

V: TRBV28
size: NA
J: TRBJ2-2
CDR3: ASRGDRGFTGELF

V: TRBV6-1
size: many
J: TRBJ2-5
CDR3: ASSGAGGSETQY

V: TRBV5-1
size: once
J: TRBJ2-3
CDR3: ASSLAGTSGTSQY

V: TRBV7-6
size: NA
J: TRBJ2-3
CDR3: ASSLGGTSGRPTDTQY

V: TRBV15
size: NA
J: TRBJ2-7
CDR3: ATSWDRGPYEQY

V: TRBV7-9
size: NA
J: TRBJ2-7
CDR3: ASSSGIYEQY

V: TRBV29-1
size: NA
J: TRBJ2-2
CDR3: SGNRGGTRELF

V: TRBV7-6
size: NA
J: TRBJ2-7
CDR3: ASSLGTGFYEQY

V: TRBV27
size: NA
J: TRBJ2-7
CDR3: ASSLVANSYEQY

V: TRBV4-2
size: few
J: TRBJ2-5
CDR3: ASSQGTHPQETQY

V: TRBV7-9
size: NA
J: TRBJ2-1
CDR3: ASSLSRGNEQF

V: TRBV4-3
size: NA
J: TRBJ2-3
CDR3: ASSQVSGSSTDTQY

V: TRBV4-3
size: NA
J: TRBJ2-7
CDR3: ASSRDRQGGYEQY

V: TRBV4-3
size: NA
J: TRBJ1-4
CDR3: ASSQGYRDRVFEKLF

V: TRBV7-3
size: NA
J: TRBJ2-2
CDR3: ASSFTGEGHGELF

V: TRBV18
size: NA
J: TRBJ1-5
CDR3: ASSPEGGYYSNQPQH

V: TRBV19
size: NA
J: TRBJ2-2
CDR3: ASRTSVNTGELF

V: TRBV15
size: NA
J: TRBJ2-5
CDR3: ATSRGLLETQY

V: TRBV25-1
size: few
J: TRBJ1-1
CDR3: ASIWDTEAF

V: TRBV19
size: NA
J: TRBJ2-6
CDR3: ASSTGGSASGANVLT

V: TRBV28
size: NA
J: TRBJ2-7
CDR3: ASSFRRYNLGSYEQY